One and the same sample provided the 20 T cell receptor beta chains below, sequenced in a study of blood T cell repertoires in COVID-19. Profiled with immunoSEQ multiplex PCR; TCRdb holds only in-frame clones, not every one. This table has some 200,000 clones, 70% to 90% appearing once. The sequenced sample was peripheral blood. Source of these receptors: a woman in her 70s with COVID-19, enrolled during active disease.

CDR3 region: CASSYSIGGVGEKLFF. The CDR3 DNA reads TGTGCCAGCAGTTACTCGATAGGAGGGGTTGGGGAAAAACTGTTTTTT. V gene TRBV6-5 combines with J gene TRBJ1-4; a possible D gene is TRBD1 (5 bases). Germline V gene lookup returns CDR1 MNHEY and CDR2 SVGAGI. The CDR3 spans 16 residues. Trimming shortened V by 0 bases and J by 8 bases, and 16 bases separated the two germline ends.

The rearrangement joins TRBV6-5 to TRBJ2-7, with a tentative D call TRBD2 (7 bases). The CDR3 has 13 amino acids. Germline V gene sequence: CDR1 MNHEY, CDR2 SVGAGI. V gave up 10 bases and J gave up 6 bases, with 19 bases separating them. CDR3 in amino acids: CATDREGGFEQYF. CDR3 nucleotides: TGTGCCACCGACCGCGAGGGGGGGTTCGAGCAGTACTTC.

Written as DNA, the CDR3 is TGTGCCAGCTCACCACAACCAGCGGGGGGCCTCTCCTACAATGAGCAGTTCTTC. It encodes CASSPQPAGGLSYNEQFF. The chain is built from TRBV18 and TRBJ2-1; 9 bases agree with TRBD2. Germline CDR1 reads KGHSH; CDR2 reads LQKENI. The length of the CDR3 is 18 residues. Trimming at V came to 1 base and at J to 0 bases, leaving 7 bases not matched to a gene.

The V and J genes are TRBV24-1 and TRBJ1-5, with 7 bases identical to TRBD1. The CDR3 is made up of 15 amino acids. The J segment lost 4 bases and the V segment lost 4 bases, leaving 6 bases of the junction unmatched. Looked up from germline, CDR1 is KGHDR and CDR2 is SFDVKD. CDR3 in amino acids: CATSDPGGQNQPQHF. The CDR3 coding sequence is TGTGCCACCAGTGACCCCGGGGGACAGAATCAGCCCCAGCATTTT.

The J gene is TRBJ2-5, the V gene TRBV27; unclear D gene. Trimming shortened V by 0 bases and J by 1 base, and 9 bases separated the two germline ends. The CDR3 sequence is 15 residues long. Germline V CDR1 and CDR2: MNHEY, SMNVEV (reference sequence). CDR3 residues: CASSLSGEPQETQYF. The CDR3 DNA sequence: TGTGCCAGCAGTTTATCGGGCGAACCCCAAGAGACCCAGTACTTC.

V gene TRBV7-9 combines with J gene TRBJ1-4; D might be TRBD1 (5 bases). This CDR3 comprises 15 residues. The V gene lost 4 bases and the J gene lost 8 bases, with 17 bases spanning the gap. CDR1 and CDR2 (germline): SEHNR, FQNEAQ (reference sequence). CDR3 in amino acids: CASSSPWGSREKLFF. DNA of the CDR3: TGTGCCAGCAGCTCACCGTGGGGCTCGCGAGAAAAACTGTTTTTT.

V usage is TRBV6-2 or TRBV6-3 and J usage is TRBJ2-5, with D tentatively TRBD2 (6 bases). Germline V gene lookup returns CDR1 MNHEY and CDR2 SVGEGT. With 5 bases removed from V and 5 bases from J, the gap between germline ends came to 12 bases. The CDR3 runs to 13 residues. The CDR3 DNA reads TGTGCCAGCAGTGGGACTTCGGGGGAGACCCAGTACTTC. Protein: CASSGTSGETQYF.

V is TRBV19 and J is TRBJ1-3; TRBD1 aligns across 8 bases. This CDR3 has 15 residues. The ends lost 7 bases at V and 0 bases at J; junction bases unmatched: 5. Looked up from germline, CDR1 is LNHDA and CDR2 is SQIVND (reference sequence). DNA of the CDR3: TGTGCCAGTACCAACAGGGGGACCTCTGGAAACACCATATATTTT. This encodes CASTNRGTSGNTIYF.

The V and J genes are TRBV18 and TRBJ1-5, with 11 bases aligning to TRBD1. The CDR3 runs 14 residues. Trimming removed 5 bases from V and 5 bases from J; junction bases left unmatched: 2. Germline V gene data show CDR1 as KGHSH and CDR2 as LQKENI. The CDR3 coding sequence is TGTGCCAGCTCAGGACAGGGGGCAGATCAGCCCCAGCATTTT. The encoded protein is CASSGQGADQPQHF.

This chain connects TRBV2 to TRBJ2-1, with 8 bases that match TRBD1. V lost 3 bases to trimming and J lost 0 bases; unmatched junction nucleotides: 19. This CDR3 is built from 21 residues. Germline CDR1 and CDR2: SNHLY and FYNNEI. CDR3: CASSELPLRDRFRFSYNEQFF. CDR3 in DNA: TGTGCCAGCAGTGAGTTGCCCCTTCGGGACAGGTTCCGTTTCTCCTACAATGAGCAGTTCTTC.

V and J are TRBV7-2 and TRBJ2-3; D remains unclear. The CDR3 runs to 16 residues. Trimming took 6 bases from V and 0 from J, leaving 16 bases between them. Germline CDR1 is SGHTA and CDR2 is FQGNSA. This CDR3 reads CASRPLGRSSTDTQYF. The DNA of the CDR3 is TGTGCCAGCAGACCCCTGGGCCGTTCTAGCACAGATACGCAGTATTTT.

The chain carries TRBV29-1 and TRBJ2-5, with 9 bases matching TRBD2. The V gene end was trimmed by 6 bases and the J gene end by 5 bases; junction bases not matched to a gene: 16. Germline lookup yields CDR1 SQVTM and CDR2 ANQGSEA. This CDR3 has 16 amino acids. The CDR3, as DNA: TGCAGCGTGGCTTGGGGTGGCGGGAGGGCCATGGAGACCCAGTACTTC. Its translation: CSVAWGGGRAMETQYF.

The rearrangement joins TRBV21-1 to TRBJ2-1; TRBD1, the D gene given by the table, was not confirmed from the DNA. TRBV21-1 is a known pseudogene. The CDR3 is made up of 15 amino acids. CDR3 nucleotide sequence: TGTGCCAGCAGCAAAGGGACAGAAATACTTAATGAGCAGTTCTTC. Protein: CASSKGTEILNEQFF.

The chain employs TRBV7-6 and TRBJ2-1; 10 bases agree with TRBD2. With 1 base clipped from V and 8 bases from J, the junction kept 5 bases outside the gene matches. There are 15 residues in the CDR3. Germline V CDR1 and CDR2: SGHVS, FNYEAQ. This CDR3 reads CASSLGTSGADEQFF. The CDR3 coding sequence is TGTGCCAGCAGCTTAGGTACTAGCGGGGCTGATGAGCAGTTCTTC.

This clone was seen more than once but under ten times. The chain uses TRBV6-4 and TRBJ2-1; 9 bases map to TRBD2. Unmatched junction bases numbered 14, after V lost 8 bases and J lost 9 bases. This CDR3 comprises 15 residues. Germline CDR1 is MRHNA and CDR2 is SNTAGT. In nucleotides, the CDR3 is TGTGCCAGCGGGTCGGGACTAGCCGCCATCAGTGAGCAGTTCTTC. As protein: CASGSGLAAISEQFF.

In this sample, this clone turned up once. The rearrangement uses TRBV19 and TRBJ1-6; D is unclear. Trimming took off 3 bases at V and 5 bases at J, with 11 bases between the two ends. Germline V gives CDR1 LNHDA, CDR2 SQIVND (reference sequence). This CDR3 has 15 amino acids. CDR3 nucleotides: TGTGCCAGTAGTATTGCGGCGGCGAATAATTCACCCCTCCACTTT. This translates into CASSIAAANNSPLHF.

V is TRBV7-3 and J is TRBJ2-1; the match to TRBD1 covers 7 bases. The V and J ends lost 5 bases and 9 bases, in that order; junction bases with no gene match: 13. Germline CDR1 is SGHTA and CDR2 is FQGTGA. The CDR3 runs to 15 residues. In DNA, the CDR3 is TGTGCCAGCAGCCCTCAACCCACAGGGGCAGGTGAGCAGTTCTTC. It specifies CASSPQPTGAGEQFF.

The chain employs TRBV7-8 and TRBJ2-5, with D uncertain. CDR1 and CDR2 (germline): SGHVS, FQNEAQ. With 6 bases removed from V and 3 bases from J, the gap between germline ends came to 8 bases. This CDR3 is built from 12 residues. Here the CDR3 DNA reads TGTGCCAGCAGGCTAGTGAAAGAGACCCAGTACTTC. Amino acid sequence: CASRLVKETQYF.

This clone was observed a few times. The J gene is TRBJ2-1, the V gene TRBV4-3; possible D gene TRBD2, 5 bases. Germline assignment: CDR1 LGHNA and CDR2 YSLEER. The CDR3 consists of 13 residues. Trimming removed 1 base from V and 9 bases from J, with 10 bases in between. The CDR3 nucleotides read TGCGCCAGCAGCCAAGGGAACGAGGGTGAGCAGTTCTTC. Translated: CASSQGNEGEQFF.

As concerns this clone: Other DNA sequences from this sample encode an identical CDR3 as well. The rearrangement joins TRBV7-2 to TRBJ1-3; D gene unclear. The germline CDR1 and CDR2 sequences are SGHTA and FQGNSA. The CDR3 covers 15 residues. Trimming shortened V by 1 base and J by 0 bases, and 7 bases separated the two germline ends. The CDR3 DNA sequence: TGTGCCAGCAGCTTAGGGAGGGACTCTGGAAACACCATATATTTT. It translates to CASSLGRDSGNTIYF.